Shown below are 20 T cell receptor beta chains from a single sample sequenced in a study of blood T cell repertoires in COVID-19. TCRdb's table, derived via immunoSEQ multiplex PCR, lists solely in-frame clones and lacks some. The table includes about 70,000 clones, approximately 83% detected once. The source material was peripheral blood. The source is a human donor in a cohort sampled during active COVID-19.

This clone has just one count. The V gene is TRBV11-2, the J gene TRBJ1-1; D is perhaps TRBD1 (6 bases). The germline CDR1 and CDR2 sequences are SGHAT and FQNNGV. Deletions cut 2 bases from V and 1 base from J, with 11 bases between. The CDR3 is 15 residues long. The CDR3 spells CASSLSGTPNTEAFF. CDR3 DNA sequence: TGTGCCAGCAGCTTAAGTGGGACACCGAACACTGAAGCTTTCTTT.

The chain carries TRBV7-2 and TRBJ1-4; D gene ambiguous. CDR1 is SGHTA, CDR2 FQGNSA, per germline. Trimming took 2 bases from V and 6 from J, leaving 16 bases between them. The CDR3 loop spans 16 amino acids. CDR3 residues: CASSLYPPGSDEKLFF. The DNA for the CDR3 is TGTGCCAGCAGCTTATACCCCCCGGGTAGTGATGAAAAACTGTTTTTT.

This chain uses TRBV7-9 with TRBJ1-2, with D perhaps matching TRBD1 (6 bases). The CDR3 sequence is 13 residues long. V lost 2 bases, J lost 4 bases, and 8 bases lay in between. Looked up from germline, CDR1 is SEHNR and CDR2 is FQNEAQ (reference sequence). For the CDR3, the DNA is TGTGCCAGCAGCTTAAAAGGGGGCTATGGCTACACCTTC. Translation: CASSLKGGYGYTF.

For the CDR3, the DNA is TGTGCCAGCTCACCACAGGCCTACAGGGGGAGCTCCTACAATGAGCAGTTCTTC. This encodes CASSPQAYRGSSYNEQFF. The V gene is TRBV18, the J gene TRBJ2-1; TRBD1 agrees at 8 bases. Germline CDR1 KGHSH, CDR2 LQKENI. The CDR3 is 18 amino acids. The V gene end was trimmed by 1 base and the J gene end by 0 bases; junction bases not matched to a gene: 8. Filled out from reference TRBV18 and TRBJ2-1, the complete variable domain reads NAGVMQNPRHLVRRRGQEARLRCSPMKGHSHVYWYRQLPEEGLKFMVYLQKENIIDESGMPKERFSAEFPKEGPSILRIQQVVRGDSAAYFCASSPQAYRGSSYNEQFFGPGTRLTVL.

In this sample, this clone turned up a few times. The rearrangement links TRBV6-2 or TRBV6-3 to TRBJ2-7; 8 nucleotides line up with TRBD2. The CDR3 is 16 amino acids. The V and J ends lost 0 bases and 7 bases, in that order; junction bases with no gene match: 11. Germline V gene data show CDR1 as MNHEY and CDR2 as SVGEGT. CDR3 loop: CASSYSTSVGLREQYF. CDR3 DNA sequence: TGTGCCAGCAGTTACTCGACTAGCGTGGGGCTGCGGGAGCAGTACTTC.

This clone was seen a handful of times. V and J are TRBV29-1 and TRBJ2-7; 7 nucleotides line up with TRBD2. With V trimmed by 6 bases and J by 7 bases, 3 bases remained unmatched. Germline V gives CDR1 SQVTM, CDR2 ANQGSEA. The CDR3 is 10 residues long. The CDR3 DNA reads as TGCAGCGTGAGGGAGGGAGAGCAGTACTTC. Protein: CSVREGEQYF.

The chain is built from TRBV27 and TRBJ2-3, with a possible D match to TRBD2 (7 bases). Germline V gives CDR1 MNHEY, CDR2 SMNVEV (reference sequence). V lost 8 bases to trimming and J lost 1 base, with 10 bases between them. The CDR3 has 13 residues. This CDR3 reads CASLGGGTDTQYF. The CDR3 region has the DNA TGTGCCAGCTTAGGGGGGGGCACAGATACGCAGTATTTT.

The chain couples TRBV5-6 to TRBJ1-2; D is unclear. Trimming left V 5 bases short and J 7 bases short, with 15 bases between. The germline V gene encodes CDR1 SGHDT and CDR2 YYEEEE. The CDR3 contains 13 residues. The CDR3 loop is CASSKRGSGGYTF. CDR3 nucleotides: TGTGCCAGCAGTAAGCGGGGATCGGGTGGCTACACCTTC.

The genes are TRBV6-5 and TRBJ2-5; TRBD2 matches 7 bases. The V and J ends lost 10 bases and 5 bases, in that order; junction bases with no gene match: 10. The CDR3 loop spans 13 amino acids. Germline CDR1 reads MNHEY; CDR2 reads SVGAGI. For the CDR3, the DNA is TGTGCCACCTCGACCCGGGGGGTTGAGACCCAGTACTTC. This translates into CATSTRGVETQYF.

In nucleotides, the CDR3 is TGTGCCACCAGCAGAGAAGGGAGAGCGAACACCGGGGAGCTGTTTTTT. It yields the protein CATSREGRANTGELFF. This chain links TRBV15 with TRBJ2-2; possible D gene TRBD2, 5 bases. Germline V gene lookup returns CDR1 LNHNV and CDR2 YYDKDF (reference sequence). The CDR3 runs to 16 residues. V shed 0 bases and J shed 0 bases, with 8 bases lying between them.

This rearrangement joins TRBV5-6 to TRBJ1-6; 10 bases are shared with TRBD1. The J segment lost 2 bases and the V segment lost 4 bases, leaving 6 bases of the junction unmatched. Germline lookup yields CDR1 SGHDT and CDR2 YYEEEE. The CDR3 is 17 amino acids. In DNA form, the CDR3 reads TGTGCCAGCAGCGAGACAGGGGGCAGAACCTATAATTCACCCCTCCACTTT. Translated, it gives CASSETGGRTYNSPLHF. The full variable domain, with the rest looked up from reference TRBV5-6 and TRBJ1-6, is DAGVTQSPTHLIKTRGQQVTLRCSPKSGHDTVSWYQQALGQGPQFIFQYYEEEERQRGNFPDRFSGHQFPNYSSELNVNALLLGDSALYLCASSETGGRTYNSPLHFGNGTRLTVT.

V usage is TRBV24-1 and J usage is TRBJ2-7, with TRBD1 identical over 11 bases. Trimming removed 7 bases from V and 7 bases from J; junction bases left unmatched: 2. Germline values: CDR1 KGHDR, CDR2 SFDVKD. This CDR3 comprises 12 residues. The CDR3 loop reads CATSGQGAEQYF. The CDR3 DNA reads as TGTGCCACCAGCGGACAGGGGGCAGAGCAGTACTTC.

V usage is TRBV5-1 and J usage is TRBJ2-2; TRBD1 might be the D (6 bases). Germline values: CDR1 SGHRS, CDR2 YFSETQ. The CDR3 sequence is 15 residues long. Trimming took off 6 bases at V and 3 bases at J, with 15 bases between the two ends. In DNA form, the CDR3 reads TGCGCCAGCACGAAGAGGGGGTACGACACCGGGGAGCTGTTTTTT. Its protein product is CASTKRGYDTGELFF.

The gene calls are TRBV27 and TRBJ2-1, with TRBD1 identical over 11 bases. The germline CDR1 and CDR2 sequences are MNHEY and SMNVEV (reference sequence). V dropped 2 bases and J dropped 0; count of bases not matched to a gene: 0. This CDR3 region has 16 residues. The CDR3 protein is CASSLGTGGSYNEQFF. The CDR3 DNA sequence: TGTGCCAGCAGTTTAGGGACAGGGGGCTCCTACAATGAGCAGTTCTTC.

J is TRBJ1-1 and V is TRBV9, with a possible D match to TRBD1 (6 bases). The CDR3 runs 14 residues. Germline assignment: CDR1 SGDLS and CDR2 YYNGEE. V was clipped by 6 bases and J by 3 bases, with 15 bases between them. Here the CDR3 DNA reads TGTGCCAGCACGCTGGGGGCTGGGGACACTGAAGCTTTCTTT. Encoded protein: CASTLGAGDTEAFF.

The chain has TRBV6-5 and TRBJ2-3; D is uncertain. The V gene's germline CDR1 is MNHEY and CDR2 SVGAGI. This CDR3 has 11 residues. The V and J ends lost 8 bases and 3 bases respectively, with 6 bases between them. This chain's CDR3 is CASEVTDTQYF. The CDR3 DNA is TGTGCCAGCGAGGTAACAGATACGCAGTATTTT.

The CDR3 reads CASSLRTGWDQPQHF. The CDR3 DNA sequence: TGTGCCAGCAGCCTGCGGACAGGGTGGGATCAGCCCCAGCATTTT. The J gene is TRBJ1-5, the V gene TRBV7-8; TRBD1 aligns across 8 bases. Looked up from germline, CDR1 is SGHVS and CDR2 is FQNEAQ. With 5 bases clipped from V and 5 bases from J, the junction kept 8 bases outside the gene matches. The CDR3 sequence is 15 residues long.

The chain joins TRBV5-1 to TRBJ2-7; 8 bases are a match to TRBD1. Germline lookup yields CDR1 SGHRS and CDR2 YFSETQ. This CDR3 is built from 14 residues. The ends lost 4 bases at V and 6 bases at J; junction bases unmatched: 9. CDR3 sequence (DNA): TGCGCCAGCAGCGCGGGACAGGTTCCCGGCGAGCAGTACTTC. As protein: CASSAGQVPGEQYF.

The chain recombines TRBV9 with TRBJ2-2; D remains unclear. Germline V gene lookup returns CDR1 SGDLS and CDR2 YYNGEE. V was trimmed by 0 bases and J by 5 bases, leaving 11 bases between them. The CDR3 runs to 15 residues. CDR3 residues: CASSVDSLPTGELFF. The CDR3 region has the DNA TGTGCCAGCAGCGTAGACTCTCTACCAACCGGGGAGCTGTTTTTT.

This clone occurred once. The chain carries TRBV28 and TRBJ1-6, with 7 bases that match TRBD1. The germline CDR1 and CDR2 sequences are MDHEN and SYDVKM. This CDR3 spans 13 amino acids. The J segment lost 8 bases and the V segment lost 8 bases, leaving 6 bases of the junction unmatched. CDR3 region: CASVSGQDSPLHF. As DNA, the CDR3 is TGTGCCAGCGTAAGTGGACAGGATTCACCCCTCCACTTT.